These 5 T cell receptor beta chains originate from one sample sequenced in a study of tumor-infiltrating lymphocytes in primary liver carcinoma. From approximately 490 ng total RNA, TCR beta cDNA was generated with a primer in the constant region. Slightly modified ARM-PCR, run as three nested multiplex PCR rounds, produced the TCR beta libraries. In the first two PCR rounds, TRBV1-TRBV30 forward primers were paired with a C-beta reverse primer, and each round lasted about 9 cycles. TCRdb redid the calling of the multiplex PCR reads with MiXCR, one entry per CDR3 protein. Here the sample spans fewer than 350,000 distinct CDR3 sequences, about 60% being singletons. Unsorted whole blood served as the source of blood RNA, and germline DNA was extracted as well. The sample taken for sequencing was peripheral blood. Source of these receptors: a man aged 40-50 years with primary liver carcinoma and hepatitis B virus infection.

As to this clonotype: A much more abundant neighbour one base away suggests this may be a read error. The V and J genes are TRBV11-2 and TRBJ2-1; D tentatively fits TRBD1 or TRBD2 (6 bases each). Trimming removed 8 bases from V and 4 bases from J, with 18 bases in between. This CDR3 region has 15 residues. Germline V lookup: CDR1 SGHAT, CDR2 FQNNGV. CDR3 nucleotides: TGTGCCAGCTACCTCCCGGGGGCCGCGTACAATGAGCAGTTCTTC. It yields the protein CASYLPGAAYNEQFF.

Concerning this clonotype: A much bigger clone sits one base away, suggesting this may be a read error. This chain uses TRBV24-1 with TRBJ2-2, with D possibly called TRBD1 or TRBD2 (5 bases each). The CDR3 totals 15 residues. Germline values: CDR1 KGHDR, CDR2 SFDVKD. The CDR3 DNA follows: TGTGCCACCAGTCCTATAGGGACGAACAGCGGGGAGCTGTTTTTT. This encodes CATSPIGTNSGELFF.

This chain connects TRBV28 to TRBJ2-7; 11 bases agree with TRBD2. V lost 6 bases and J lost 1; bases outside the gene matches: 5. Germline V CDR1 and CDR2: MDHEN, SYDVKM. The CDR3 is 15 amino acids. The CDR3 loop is CASRLAGGSSYEQYF. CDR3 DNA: TGTGCCAGCAGGTTAGCGGGAGGGAGTTCCTACGAGCAGTACTTC.

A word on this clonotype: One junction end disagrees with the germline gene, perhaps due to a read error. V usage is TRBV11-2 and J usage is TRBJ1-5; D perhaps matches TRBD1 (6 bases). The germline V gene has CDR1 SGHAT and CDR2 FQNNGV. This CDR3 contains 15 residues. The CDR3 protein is CANSLGTGANQPQHF. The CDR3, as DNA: TGTGCCAACAGCTTAGGCACGGGGGCGAATCAGCCCCAGCATTTT.

The CDR3 protein is CASSYSMGLAGDQANEQFF. DNA of the CDR3: TGTGCCAGCAGTTACTCAATGGGACTAGCGGGAGACCAGGCCAATGAGCAGTTCTTC. This sequence joins TRBV6-5 and TRBJ2-1; 14 positions agree with TRBD2. V shed 0 bases and J 6 bases; nucleotides not matched to a gene: 10. This CDR3 region has 19 residues. CDR1 is MNHEY, CDR2 SVGAGI, per germline.